This TCR beta chain was retrieved from a study of T cell repertoires in cytomegalovirus infection. The CDR3 length is 13 residues. Germline CDR1 reads KGHSH; CDR2 reads LQKENI. The V end was cut by 6 bases, the J end by 0 bases, with 8 bases between. Using its own MiXCR run on the reads, TCRdb lists one record per CDR3 protein. The repertoire consists of approximately 1,000,000 distinct CDR3 sequences, with less than 35% occurring once and the leading ten covering about an eighth. As for this clonotype: Antigen unknown.

The starting material was cultured CD8+ T cells from PBMCs, obtained from culture after CMV antigen stimulation. The J gene is TRBJ1-1, the V gene TRBV18; D ambiguous. This TCR was recovered from a human donor in good health (CMV status not recorded). Some clones in this sample may be carry-over from other donors' samples. The CDR3 nucleotides are TGTGCCAGCTCCACCACACTGAACACTGAAGCTTTCTTT. Amino acid sequence: CASSTTLNTEAFF. Variable domain in full (rest from reference TRBV18 and TRBJ1-1): NAGVMQNPRHLVRRRGQEARLRCSPMKGHSHVYWYRQLPEEGLKFMVYLQKENIIDESGMPKERFSAEFPKEGPSILRIQQVVRGDSAAYFCASSTTLNTEAFFGQGTRLTVV.